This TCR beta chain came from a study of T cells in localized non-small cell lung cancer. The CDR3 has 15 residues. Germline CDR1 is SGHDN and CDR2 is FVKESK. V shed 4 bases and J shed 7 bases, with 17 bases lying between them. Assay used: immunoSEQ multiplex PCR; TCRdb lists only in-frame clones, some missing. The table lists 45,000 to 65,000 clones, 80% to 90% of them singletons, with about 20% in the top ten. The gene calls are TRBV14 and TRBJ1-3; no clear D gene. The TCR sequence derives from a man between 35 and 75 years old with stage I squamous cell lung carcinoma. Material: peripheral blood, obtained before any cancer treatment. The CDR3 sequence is CASSLSTYFRNTIYF. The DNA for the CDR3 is TGTGCCAGCAGCCTCTCGACCTATTTCCGGAACACCATATATTTT.